This T cell receptor beta chain was captured by sequencing in a study of T cells after yellow fever vaccination. Concerning this clonotype itself: The antigen remains undetermined.

The CDR3 has 13 residues. V was trimmed by 5 bases and J by 2 bases, leaving 7 bases between them. The V gene's germline CDR1 is ENHRY and CDR2 SYGVKD. UMIs and a universal primer site were added when TCR cDNA was made by 5'RACE template switching. TCRdb redid the calling of the 5' RACE reads with MiXCR, one entry per CDR3 protein. The table includes approximately 610,000 distinct CDR3 sequences, approximately 16% detected once. Study results and caveats: Secondary responses were weaker yet peaked faster, day 5 versus 15. Within FACS-sorted repertoires, abundant clonotypes contaminating from the bulk population could be present. Overall, a small share of clonotypes was seen in both CD4 and CD8 compartments.

J is TRBJ1-5 and V is TRBV10-3; D is unclear. The source is a man aged 18 to 29 who received the YFV17D yellow fever vaccine. The sample in question was PBMCs, obtained 5 days after the first yellow fever vaccination. CDR3: CAISPVGNQPQHF. CDR3 nucleotides: TGTGCCATCAGTCCGGTCGGCAATCAGCCCCAGCATTTT.